The rows below give T cell receptor beta chains drawn from one sample of a study of blood T cells in healthy people across ages. One entry per CDR3 protein, called by TCRdb with MiXCR from the 5' RACE reads. The sample includes about 840,000 distinct CDR3 sequences, approximately 32% seen only once; the top ten take roughly 10%. These records were also assigned to another study, of T cells of mothers and their children.

Sequenced: blood. Source of these receptors: a middle-aged woman in good health. Each CDR3 is given with its conserved first and last residue. Fields, in order: V gene, J gene, clone size, D gene, CDR3 DNA, CDR3 protein. A D gene is named only where the DNA matches it firmly. The size field is filled for only some rows; it gives once, few, many or a size class.

v_call: TRBV5-1
j_call: TRBJ1-1
clone_size: few
d_call: -
cdr3_nt: TGCGCCAGCAGCTTTCAGGGAGGCCTTGATGAAGCTTTCTTT
cdr3_aa: CASSFQGGLDEAFF

v_call: TRBV7-9
j_call: TRBJ2-3
clone_size: -
d_call: -
cdr3_nt: TGTGCCAGCAGCTACCGCGGAGGGGCGGTTAGCACAGATACGCAGTATTTT
cdr3_aa: CASSYRGGAVSTDTQYF

v_call: TRBV27
j_call: TRBJ1-4
clone_size: few
d_call: TRBD1
cdr3_nt: TGTGCCAGCAGTTTACAGGGGGCGCGTGCTAATGAAAAACTGTTTTTT
cdr3_aa: CASSLQGARANEKLFF

v_call: TRBV4-1
j_call: TRBJ2-3
clone_size: few
d_call: TRBD1
cdr3_nt: TGCGCCAGCAGCCAGGAGGACAGGAACACAGATACGCAGTATTTT
cdr3_aa: CASSQEDRNTDTQYF

v_call: TRBV4-1
j_call: TRBJ2-6
clone_size: many
d_call: TRBD1
cdr3_nt: TGCGCCAGCAGCGTCCAACAGGGGTTGACTGGGGCCAACGTCCTGACTTTC
cdr3_aa: CASSVQQGLTGANVLTF

v_call: TRBV2
j_call: TRBJ1-5
clone_size: few
d_call: TRBD1
cdr3_nt: TGTGCCAGCAGTCCGACAGGGACTCAGCCCCAGCATTTT
cdr3_aa: CASSPTGTQPQHF

v_call: TRBV18
j_call: TRBJ2-1
clone_size: few
d_call: -
cdr3_nt: TGTGCCAGCTCCATCTCCCGGGGGTCCTACAATGAGCAGTTCTTC
cdr3_aa: CASSISRGSYNEQFF

v_call: TRBV9
j_call: TRBJ1-1
clone_size: few
d_call: -
cdr3_nt: TGTGCCAGCAGCGAGGGGGGAACCCCTGAAGCTTTCTTT
cdr3_aa: CASSEGGTPEAFF

v_call: TRBV7-2
j_call: TRBJ1-5
clone_size: few
d_call: -
cdr3_nt: TGTGCCAGCAGCTCGGGCCGCGGTGGTCAGCCCCAGCATTTT
cdr3_aa: CASSSGRGGQPQHF

v_call: TRBV20-1
j_call: TRBJ2-4
clone_size: few
d_call: TRBD2
cdr3_nt: TGCAGTGCTATCCCGAGAGTAGCGGGGGTAGCCAAAAACATTCAGTACTTC
cdr3_aa: CSAIPRVAGVAKNIQYF

v_call: TRBV20-1
j_call: TRBJ1-1
clone_size: -
d_call: -
cdr3_nt: TGCAGTGCTAGGCCCGGGTTGAGTCCTGAAGCTTTCTTT
cdr3_aa: CSARPGLSPEAFF

v_call: TRBV20-1
j_call: TRBJ1-2
clone_size: -
d_call: TRBD1
cdr3_nt: TGCATCCCGGGACAGGACTATGGCTACACCTTC
cdr3_aa: CIPGQDYGYTF

v_call: TRBV5-1
j_call: TRBJ1-4
clone_size: -
d_call: -
cdr3_nt: TGCGCCAGCAGCACGGATACAACTAATGAAAAACTGTTTTTT
cdr3_aa: CASSTDTTNEKLFF

v_call: TRBV20-1
j_call: TRBJ2-7
clone_size: many
d_call: TRBD1
cdr3_nt: TGCAGTGCTAGAGATGGGGACAGAGCCTCCTACGAGCAGTACTTC
cdr3_aa: CSARDGDRASYEQYF